These 4 T cell receptor beta chains were sequenced from one sample in a study of T cell responses to AZD1222 COVID-19 vaccine. Here immunoSEQ multiplex PCR was the method, and the copy in TCRdb shows in-frame clones only, minus some. The sample gives 150,000 to 180,000 clones, approximately 90% of which show up once; less than 2% is in the top ten. The sequencing used peripheral blood, collected on day 0 of AZD1222 vaccination. Every receptor here comes from an adult in good health.

The chain uses TRBV30 and TRBJ1-1, with D maybe TRBD1 (5 bases). Germline V gene data show CDR1 as GTSNPN and CDR2 as SVGIG (reference sequence). Trimming left V 2 bases short and J 11 bases short, with 15 bases between. The CDR3 loop spans 12 amino acids. The CDR3 region has the DNA TGTGCCTGGAGTCAGGGTAGGAGGAGGGCTTTCTTT. Amino acids: CAWSQGRRRAFF.

This clone was observed a few times. This chain connects TRBV2 to TRBJ2-2; D might be TRBD2 (6 bases). Trimming cost V 3 bases and J 6 bases, with 14 bases left between them. CDR3 size: 15 residues. CDR1 and CDR2 from the germline V gene are SNHLY and FYNNEI. The CDR3 loop is CASSDTAGRSGELFF. The CDR3 DNA sequence: TGTGCCAGCAGTGATACAGCGGGTAGATCCGGGGAGCTGTTTTTT.

This chain joins TRBV28 and TRBJ1-1; 8 nucleotides align to TRBD1. V lost 4 bases, J lost 1 base, and 5 bases stayed unmatched. CDR1 MDHEN and CDR2 SYDVKM come from the germline V gene. The CDR3 spans 15 residues. The CDR3 protein is CASSSSGQGNTEAFF. As DNA, the CDR3 is TGTGCCAGCAGTTCTTCCGGACAGGGGAACACTGAAGCTTTCTTT.

This clone was detected ten times or more. The chain joins TRBV3-1 (or the pseudogene TRBV3-2) to TRBJ1-6; D gene uncertain. The germline CDR1 and CDR2 sequences are LGHDT and YNNKEL (reference sequence). The CDR3 has 13 amino acids. V was shortened by 0 bases and J by 13 bases, with 10 bases between the two germline ends. For the CDR3, the DNA is TGTGCCAGCAGCCAAGAGTATCGGGCTCCCCTCCACTTT. The encoded protein is CASSQEYRAPLHF.